Below, 19 T cell receptor beta chains from the same sample are listed, as sequenced in a study of CXCR3-negative and CXCR3-positive naive CD8 T cells. The antigens these receptors bind are not known. Study outcomes and limitations: Researchers report that CXCR3-positive naive cells carry more hydrophobic TRB CDR3s than CXCR3-negative naive cells.

UMI labels and 5' RACE were used to prepare the TRB cDNA libraries. TCRdb processed the 5' RACE reads again and assigns one entry to each CDR3 protein, with no DNA. The sample totals roughly 60,000 distinct CDR3 sequences. The sequenced sample consisted of naive CXCR3+ CD8+ T cells from blood. The subset denotes: CD45RO-CCR7+CD27+CD95- naive CD8+ T cells expressing CXCR3 (TNR3+). The receptors come from a human donor in good health. Some clones in this sample may be carry-over from other donors' samples.

This chain uses TRBV6-4 with TRBJ1-5; TCRdb picks TRBD1, but there is no DNA to check that call. Germline V gene sequence: CDR1 MRHNA, CDR2 SNTAGT. The length of the CDR3 is 13 residues. The CDR3 is CASSPGVYQPQHF.

The chain joins TRBV10-3 to TRBJ2-5; absent DNA, TCRdb's TRBD1 call cannot be checked. The CDR3 consists of 15 residues. The germline CDR1 and CDR2 sequences are ENHRY and SYGVKD. Here the CDR3 reads CAISSGTMTQETQYF.

The rearrangement joins TRBV9 to TRBJ2-5; TCRdb reports TRBD1, a call that lacks DNA to check it against. Germline V gives CDR1 SGDLS, CDR2 YYNGEE. This CDR3 is 16 amino acids long. This chain's CDR3 is CASSVATGHFQETQYF.

The chain joins TRBV19 to TRBJ2-3. The CDR3 contains 13 residues. Looked up from germline, CDR1 is LNHDA and CDR2 is SQIVND (reference sequence). This chain's CDR3 is CASSIASTDTQYF.

The chain combines TRBV18 with TRBJ1-2; the TRBD1 assignment by TCRdb is unverifiable without DNA. The germline V gene encodes CDR1 KGHSH and CDR2 LQKENI. This CDR3 contains 16 residues. This CDR3 reads CASSPFPTGGGYGYTF.

The rearrangement joins TRBV6-4 to TRBJ1-4. CDR3 length equals 16 residues. Germline V gene data show CDR1 as MRHNA and CDR2 as SNTAGT. Here the CDR3 reads CASSVNRDRTNEKLFF.

The V gene is TRBV6-6, the J gene TRBJ2-7. CDR1 and CDR2 (germline): MNHNY, SVGAGI (reference sequence). The CDR3 extends over 15 amino acids. CDR3 in amino acids: CASSPSIGSTYEQYF.

V gene TRBV25-1 combines with J gene TRBJ1-2; TCRdb selects TRBD1, and the lack of DNA leaves this call unchecked. This CDR3 region has 15 residues. Germline values: CDR1 MGHDK, CDR2 SYGVNS. The CDR3: CASSGGGQGKYGYTF.

The CDR3 loop is CASSPTRDGGFNEQFF. The V and J genes are TRBV18 and TRBJ2-1; TCRdb's assignment of TRBD1 cannot be checked, as there is no DNA. Germline V gene sequence: CDR1 KGHSH, CDR2 LQKENI. CDR3 length: 16 amino acids.

J is TRBJ1-3 and V is TRBV28. The CDR3 runs 19 residues. CDR1 is MDHEN, CDR2 SYDVKM, per germline. CDR3 sequence reads: CASSSPLLQGGLPGNTIYF.

The rearrangement joins TRBV7-2 to TRBJ1-1; TCRdb's D call of TRBD1 is untestable without DNA. The CDR3 sequence is 14 residues long. The V gene's germline CDR1 is SGHTA and CDR2 FQGNSA. CDR3 protein: CASSFLTVNTEAFF.

The chain links TRBV6-2 or TRBV6-3 to TRBJ1-2. Looked up from germline, CDR1 is MNHEY and CDR2 is SVGEGT. The CDR3 has 11 residues. This chain's CDR3 is CASLSPYGYTF.

The gene calls are TRBV5-1 and TRBJ2-7. Looked up from germline, CDR1 is SGHRS and CDR2 is YFSETQ. CDR3 length: 13 residues. The CDR3 region is CASSLGVNYEQYF.

The CDR3 loop reads CASRNTGGREEQYF. This rearrangement joins TRBV12-3 or TRBV12-4 to TRBJ2-7; the D call of TRBD1 rests on TCRdb alone, since no DNA is present to check it. The CDR3 contains 14 residues.

The chain carries TRBV29-1 and TRBJ1-4; TCRdb indicates TRBD1, and absent DNA this call remains unverified. The CDR3 covers 14 residues. Germline V gene lookup returns CDR1 SQVTM and CDR2 ANQGSEA. CDR3 sequence: CSVEGQGLDEKLFF.

The chain recombines TRBV7-8 with TRBJ2-1; TCRdb's assignment of TRBD1 cannot be checked, as there is no DNA. This CDR3 has 14 amino acids. CDR1 is SGHVS, CDR2 FQNEAQ, per germline. CDR3 protein: CASSLDGNYNEQFF.

The V gene is TRBV6-5, the J gene TRBJ1-1. This CDR3 region has 13 residues. The germline gives CDR1 MNHEY, CDR2 SVGAGI. The CDR3 loop is CASSYNVNTEAFF.

V and J are TRBV2 and TRBJ1-1; there is no DNA to check the TCRdb D call of TRBD1. CDR3 size: 13 residues. Germline lookup yields CDR1 SNHLY and CDR2 FYNNEI. CDR3 region: CASRPGVNTEAFF.

The chain recombines TRBV5-6 with TRBJ2-3; TCRdb gives TRBD2 as the D gene, but with no DNA this cannot be confirmed. The CDR3 consists of 14 residues. Germline V gene sequence: CDR1 SGHDT, CDR2 YYEEEE. The CDR3 spells CASSFPIGTDTQYF.